This T cell receptor (beta chain) was documented in a study of T cells in Graves' hyperthyroidism and ophthalmopathy. Overall study context: Before treatment of any kind, peripheral blood was taken at initial diagnosis.

Uncontrolled infections, other autoimmune diseases, pregnancy or lactation led to exclusion of patients. Clinical symptoms, serum thyroxine and TRAb, thyroid ultrasound and orbital computed tomography together formed the diagnostic basis. Germline V gives CDR1 SGHVS, CDR2 FNYEAQ. With 3 bases removed from V and 2 bases from J, the gap between germline ends came to 8 bases. CDR3 size: 13 residues. From RNA transcripts, TCR beta CDR3 regions were amplified. An initial round of RT-PCR targeting the TCR CDR3 relied on the HTBI primer set. From the multiplex PCR reads, TCRdb called clonotypes with MiXCR, one entry per CDR3 protein. The sample consists of around 56,000 distinct CDR3 sequences, approximately 57% of them appearing once.

The chain couples TRBV7-6 to TRBJ2-7; D remains unclear. The sample taken for sequencing was blood. This TCR came from a woman aged 55-75 years with Graves' ophthalmopathy. This CDR3 reads CASSFGGAYEQYF. The CDR3, as DNA: TGTGCCAGCAGCTTCGGTGGGGCCTACGAGCAGTACTTC.